This T cell receptor beta chain was captured by sequencing in a study of CD8+ T cells in alopecia areata. Across the whole study: Oral tofacitinib (5 to 10 mg twice daily) was administered to treated patients.

V was cut by 7 bases and J by 1 base, with 7 bases left in between. Germline V CDR1 and CDR2: SQVTM, ANQGSEA. The CDR3 is made up of 11 amino acids. Concerning this clone: Its specificity is not known.

Once RNA had been extracted, it was reverse transcribed into cDNA to act as the sequencing template. Method: immunoSEQ multiplex PCR; TCRdb's copy keeps in-frame clones and lacks some. The profile covers around 98,000 clones, with around two fifths appearing a single time and 0.79% taken by the ten largest. Sorted populations comprised CD4+ and CD8+ T cells obtained from PBMCs. Overall study results and limits: Unlike in mice, where it was clearer, TCR sharing across patients was less clear, possibly HLA-related.

The chain is built from TRBV29-1 and TRBJ1-1; D unclear. The sequencing sample was made of CD4+ T cells sorted from blood. The sequence was obtained from a human donor with alopecia areata. As DNA, the CDR3 is TGCAGCGCCAATGGGAACACTGAAGCTTTCTTT. It specifies CSANGNTEAFF.